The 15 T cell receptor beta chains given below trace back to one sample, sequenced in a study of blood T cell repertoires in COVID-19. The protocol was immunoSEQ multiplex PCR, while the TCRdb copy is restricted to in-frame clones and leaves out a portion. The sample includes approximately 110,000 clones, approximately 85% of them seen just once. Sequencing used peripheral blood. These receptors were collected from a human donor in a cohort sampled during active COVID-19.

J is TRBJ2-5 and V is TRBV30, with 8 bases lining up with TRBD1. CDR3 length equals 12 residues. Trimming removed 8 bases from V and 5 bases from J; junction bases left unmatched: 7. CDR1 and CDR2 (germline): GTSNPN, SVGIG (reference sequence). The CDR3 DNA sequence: TGTGCCGGCGGACAGGGCGGGGAGACCCAGTACTTC. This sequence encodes CAGGQGGETQYF.

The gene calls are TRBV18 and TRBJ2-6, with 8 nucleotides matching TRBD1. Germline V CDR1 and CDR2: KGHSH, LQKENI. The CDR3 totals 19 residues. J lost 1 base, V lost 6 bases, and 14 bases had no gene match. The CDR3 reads CASSFQGTGVRSGANVLTF. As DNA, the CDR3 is TGTGCCAGCTCTTTTCAGGGGACAGGAGTAAGGTCTGGGGCCAACGTCCTGACTTTC.

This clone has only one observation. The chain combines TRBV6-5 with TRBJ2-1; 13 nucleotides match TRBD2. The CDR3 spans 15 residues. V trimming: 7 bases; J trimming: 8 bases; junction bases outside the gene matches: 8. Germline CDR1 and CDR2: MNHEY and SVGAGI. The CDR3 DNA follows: TGTGCCAGCACTACCGGGACTAGCGGGATCGATGAGCAGTTCTTC. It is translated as CASTTGTSGIDEQFF.

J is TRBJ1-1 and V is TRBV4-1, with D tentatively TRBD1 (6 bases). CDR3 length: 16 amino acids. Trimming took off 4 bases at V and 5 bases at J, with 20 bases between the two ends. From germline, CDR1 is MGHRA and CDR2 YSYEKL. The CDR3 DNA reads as TGCGCCAGCAGCCTCACAGGGAAGCTGGAAGGTACTGAAGCTTTCTTT. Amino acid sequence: CASSLTGKLEGTEAFF.

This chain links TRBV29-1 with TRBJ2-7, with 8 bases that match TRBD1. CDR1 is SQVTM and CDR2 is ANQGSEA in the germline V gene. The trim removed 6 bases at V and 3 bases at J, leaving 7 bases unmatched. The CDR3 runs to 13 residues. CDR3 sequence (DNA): TGCAGCGTCGCAAAAGGACAGGGCTACGAGCAGTACTTC. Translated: CSVAKGQGYEQYF.

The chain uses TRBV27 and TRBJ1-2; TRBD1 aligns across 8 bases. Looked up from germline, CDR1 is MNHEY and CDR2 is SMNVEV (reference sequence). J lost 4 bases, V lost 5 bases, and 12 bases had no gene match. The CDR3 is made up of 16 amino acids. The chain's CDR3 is CASSQYTADRAYGYTF. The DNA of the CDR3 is TGTGCCAGCAGTCAATACACCGCGGACAGGGCCTATGGCTACACCTTC.

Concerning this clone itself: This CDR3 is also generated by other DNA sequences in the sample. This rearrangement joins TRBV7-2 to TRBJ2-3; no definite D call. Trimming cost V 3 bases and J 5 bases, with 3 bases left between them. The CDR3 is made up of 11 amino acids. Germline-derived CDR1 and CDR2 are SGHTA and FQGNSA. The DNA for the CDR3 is TGTGCCAGCAGCTTGAGAGATACGCAGTATTTT. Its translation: CASSLRDTQYF. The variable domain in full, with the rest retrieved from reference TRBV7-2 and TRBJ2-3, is GAGVSQSPSNKVTEKGKDVELRCDPISGHTALYWYRQSLGQGLEFLIYFQGNSAPDKSGLPSDRFSAERTGGSVSTLTIQRTQQEDSAVYLCASSLRDTQYFGPGTRLTVL.

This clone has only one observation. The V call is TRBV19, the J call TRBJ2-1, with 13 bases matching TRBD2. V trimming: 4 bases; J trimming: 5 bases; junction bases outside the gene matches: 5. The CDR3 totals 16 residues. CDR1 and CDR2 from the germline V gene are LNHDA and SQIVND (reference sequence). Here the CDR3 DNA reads TGTGCCAGTAGTACGAAACTAGCGGGAGGGAACAATGAGCAGTTCTTC. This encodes CASSTKLAGGNNEQFF.

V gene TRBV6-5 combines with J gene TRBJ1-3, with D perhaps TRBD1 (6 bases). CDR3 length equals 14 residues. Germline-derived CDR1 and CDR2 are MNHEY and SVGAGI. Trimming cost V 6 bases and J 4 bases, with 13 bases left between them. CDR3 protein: CASRDNRVGNTIYF. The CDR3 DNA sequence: TGTGCCAGCAGAGATAACAGGGTCGGAAACACCATATATTTT.

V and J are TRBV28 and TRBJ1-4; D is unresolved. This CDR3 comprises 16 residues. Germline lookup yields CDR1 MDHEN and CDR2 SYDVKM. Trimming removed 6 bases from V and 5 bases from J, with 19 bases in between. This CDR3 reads CASSGSFGRQNEKLFF. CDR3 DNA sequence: TGTGCCAGCAGCGGGAGTTTCGGACGACAAAATGAAAAACTGTTTTTT.

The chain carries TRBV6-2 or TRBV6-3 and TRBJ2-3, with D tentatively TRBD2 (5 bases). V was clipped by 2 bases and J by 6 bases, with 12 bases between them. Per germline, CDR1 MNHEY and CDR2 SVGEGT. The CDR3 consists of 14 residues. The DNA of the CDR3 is TGTGCCAGCAGTTACCTTCGGGGATCTGATACGCAGTATTTT. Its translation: CASSYLRGSDTQYF.

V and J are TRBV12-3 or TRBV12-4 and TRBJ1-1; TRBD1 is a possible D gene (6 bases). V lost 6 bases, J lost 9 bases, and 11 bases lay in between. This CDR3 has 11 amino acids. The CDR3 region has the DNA TGTGCCAGCAGATACCGGGACAAAGCTTTCTTT. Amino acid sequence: CASRYRDKAFF.

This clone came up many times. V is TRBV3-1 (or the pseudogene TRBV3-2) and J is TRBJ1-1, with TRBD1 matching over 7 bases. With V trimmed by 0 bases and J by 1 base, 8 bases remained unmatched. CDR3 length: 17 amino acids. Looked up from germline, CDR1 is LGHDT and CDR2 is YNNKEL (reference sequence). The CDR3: CASSQDKGGVSNTEAFF. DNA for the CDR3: TGTGCCAGCAGCCAAGATAAAGGGGGCGTTTCGAACACTGAAGCTTTCTTT.

The CDR3 bases are TGTGCCAGCAGCTTAGGAGGACAGGGGGCAAGGGGCTACACCTTC. Protein: CASSLGGQGARGYTF. The chain combines TRBV13 with TRBJ1-2; 11 nucleotides match TRBD1. This CDR3 comprises 15 residues. The trim removed 0 bases at V and 8 bases at J, leaving 5 bases unmatched. Germline values: CDR1 PRHDT, CDR2 FYEKMQ (reference sequence).

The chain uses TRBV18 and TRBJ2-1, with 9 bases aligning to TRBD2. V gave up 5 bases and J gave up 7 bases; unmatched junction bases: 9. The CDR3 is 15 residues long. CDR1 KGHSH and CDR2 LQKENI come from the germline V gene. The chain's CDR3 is CASSSPNLAGNEQFF. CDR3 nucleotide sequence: TGTGCCAGCTCATCTCCTAATCTAGCGGGGAATGAGCAGTTCTTC.